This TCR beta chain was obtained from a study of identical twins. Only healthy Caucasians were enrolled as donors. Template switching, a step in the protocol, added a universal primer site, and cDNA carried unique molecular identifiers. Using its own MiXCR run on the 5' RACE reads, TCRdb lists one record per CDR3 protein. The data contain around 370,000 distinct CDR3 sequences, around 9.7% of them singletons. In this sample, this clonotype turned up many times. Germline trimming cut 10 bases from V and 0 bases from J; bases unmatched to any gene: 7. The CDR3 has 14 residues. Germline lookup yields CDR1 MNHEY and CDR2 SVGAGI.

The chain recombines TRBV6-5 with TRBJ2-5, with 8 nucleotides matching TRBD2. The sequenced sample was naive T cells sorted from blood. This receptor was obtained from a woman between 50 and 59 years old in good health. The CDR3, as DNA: TGTGCCACGGGAGGGGGGACTTACCAAGAGACCCAGTACTTC. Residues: CATGGGTYQETQYF.